This T cell receptor (beta chain) was recovered during a study of a mutant IDH1 vaccine in newly diagnosed glioma (dated by TCRdb to about 2021). About the study as a whole: Vaccination started 4-6 weeks after radiotherapy alone, or was given together with temozolomide cycles in the groups whose treatment included chemotherapy. The roughly 34 treated patients were 62.5% male and roughly 38% female, with a mean age of 40.4 years. Prior to enrollment, standard therapy consisting of radiotherapy alone, temozolomide alone, or radiochemotherapy with temozolomide had been administered to patients, with the combination being received by most patients. The week-35 safety follow-up took place at visit V12, and the week-47 end of study took place at visit V13. Peripheral blood was collected at six visits: V03 (baseline), V05, V07, V10, V12 and V13. For exploratory analyses, longitudinal TCRB deep sequencing was carried out in about two dozen treated patients wherever samples were available.

The receptor library was made with the immunoSEQ multiplex PCR assay. Following the manufacturer's protocol, the hsTCRB Kit was used to amplify rearranged TCR beta chain sequences. TCRB libraries were sequenced on an Illumina MiSeq. In the source study's methods: The proprietary platform of the kit vendor was used for demultiplexing, trimming and gene mapping. TCRdb took this table from immuneACCESS and kept in-frame rearrangements with V and J called. Such tables lack part of the clones; where checked against another copy, unresolved V genes explain under half of the gap, and the rest is unexplained. V and J calls and clone size follow that table, whereas D and trimming were derived from the DNA. For this sample there are roughly 54,000 clones; about 85% appear just once. The top ten constitute approximately 4% of the sample. Per the germline V gene, SGHTS is the CDR1 and YDEGEE is the CDR2. The CDR3 goes from the cysteine to the phenylalanine over 11 residues. Of all the DNA, just the CDR3 is kept, 33 bases in frame from base 1. V gives up 5 bases and J gives up 4 bases, and the segment between their germline ends measures 7 bases.

The sample's time point label is to be understood as: week 35, safety follow-up. Every vaccine dose consisted of 300 ug of a 20-mer mutant IDH1 peptide in Montanide, administered subcutaneously together with topical imiquimod. Eight vaccinations were administered to patients in weeks 1, 3, 5, 7, 11, 15, 19 and 23, corresponding to visits V03 through V10. The donors had newly diagnosed IDH1-mutant astrocytomas of WHO grade 3 or 4 that showed loss of nuclear ATRX. The samples were drawn from NOA16, a multicentre, single-arm, open-label phase I trial in Germany that tested a mutant IDH1 peptide vaccine in humans for the first time. Genomic DNA for TCRB sequencing was extracted from EDTA blood using the DNeasy Blood and Tissue Kit. Results and caveats for the whole study, not just this receptor: Across multiple MHC alleles, vaccine-induced immune responses were seen in around 93% of patients. Pseudoprogression appeared unrelated to alterations in the top peripheral T cell clonotypes detected by TCRB sequencing. Selection of PBMC samples for TCRB deep sequencing was based on availability. The authors stated that sample limitations prevented analyses of patient blood samples from being reproduced.

Worth noting for this clone: Its cognate antigen has yet to be identified. The record has no base qualities; no much larger clone is one base away.

The chain links TRBV5-8 with TRBJ2-7, with the D gene not confidently named. This sequence originates from a woman between 18 and 29 years old with glioma. The sample was PBMCs, taken from a glioma patient whose treatment included an IDH1 peptide vaccine. The CDR3 sequence is CASSYFYEQYF. The nucleotide sequence reads TGTGCCAGCAGTTATTTTTACGAGCAGTACTTC.